Sequencing of this T cell receptor (beta chain) was carried out in a study of OX40 agonist ivuxolimab in advanced cancers. Whole-study context: Previous treatment with anti-PD-1, anti-PD-L1 or anti-CTLA-4 therapy was allowed; less than 45% had received some. Study-wide results and caveats: CD8+ T cells showed, on average, more clonal expansion than CD4+ cells. Some nonresponders additionally presented with little normalized T-cell clonal expansion. At 0.1 to 3.0 mg/kg and by week 6, clonal expansion occurred in CD4+ and CD8+ blood T cells.

Of note for this clone: The antigen is undetermined.

Sequenced by immunoSEQ multiplex PCR; TCRdb stores in-frame clones only, minus some. This sample has approximately 98,000 clones, with approximately 89% found just once. The receptor comes from an adult with an advanced solid tumor such as melanoma, head and neck, liver or kidney cancer. The specimen comprised CD4+ or CD8+ T cells sorted from blood, sampled in a trial of the OX40 agonist ivuxolimab.

In DNA form, the CDR3 reads TGTGCCAGCAGCCCGGCTGGAGGTGGGGGGGGCCCCTCCAAAAACATTCAGTACTTC. Amino acids: CASSPAGGGGGPSKNIQYF. V gene TRBV5-4 combines with J gene TRBJ2-4, with D possibly being TRBD2 (7 bases). The ends were cut back, 4 bases at V and 2 bases at J, with 25 bases in the middle. Germline CDR1 reads SGHNT; CDR2 reads YYREEE (reference sequence). This CDR3 comprises 19 residues.